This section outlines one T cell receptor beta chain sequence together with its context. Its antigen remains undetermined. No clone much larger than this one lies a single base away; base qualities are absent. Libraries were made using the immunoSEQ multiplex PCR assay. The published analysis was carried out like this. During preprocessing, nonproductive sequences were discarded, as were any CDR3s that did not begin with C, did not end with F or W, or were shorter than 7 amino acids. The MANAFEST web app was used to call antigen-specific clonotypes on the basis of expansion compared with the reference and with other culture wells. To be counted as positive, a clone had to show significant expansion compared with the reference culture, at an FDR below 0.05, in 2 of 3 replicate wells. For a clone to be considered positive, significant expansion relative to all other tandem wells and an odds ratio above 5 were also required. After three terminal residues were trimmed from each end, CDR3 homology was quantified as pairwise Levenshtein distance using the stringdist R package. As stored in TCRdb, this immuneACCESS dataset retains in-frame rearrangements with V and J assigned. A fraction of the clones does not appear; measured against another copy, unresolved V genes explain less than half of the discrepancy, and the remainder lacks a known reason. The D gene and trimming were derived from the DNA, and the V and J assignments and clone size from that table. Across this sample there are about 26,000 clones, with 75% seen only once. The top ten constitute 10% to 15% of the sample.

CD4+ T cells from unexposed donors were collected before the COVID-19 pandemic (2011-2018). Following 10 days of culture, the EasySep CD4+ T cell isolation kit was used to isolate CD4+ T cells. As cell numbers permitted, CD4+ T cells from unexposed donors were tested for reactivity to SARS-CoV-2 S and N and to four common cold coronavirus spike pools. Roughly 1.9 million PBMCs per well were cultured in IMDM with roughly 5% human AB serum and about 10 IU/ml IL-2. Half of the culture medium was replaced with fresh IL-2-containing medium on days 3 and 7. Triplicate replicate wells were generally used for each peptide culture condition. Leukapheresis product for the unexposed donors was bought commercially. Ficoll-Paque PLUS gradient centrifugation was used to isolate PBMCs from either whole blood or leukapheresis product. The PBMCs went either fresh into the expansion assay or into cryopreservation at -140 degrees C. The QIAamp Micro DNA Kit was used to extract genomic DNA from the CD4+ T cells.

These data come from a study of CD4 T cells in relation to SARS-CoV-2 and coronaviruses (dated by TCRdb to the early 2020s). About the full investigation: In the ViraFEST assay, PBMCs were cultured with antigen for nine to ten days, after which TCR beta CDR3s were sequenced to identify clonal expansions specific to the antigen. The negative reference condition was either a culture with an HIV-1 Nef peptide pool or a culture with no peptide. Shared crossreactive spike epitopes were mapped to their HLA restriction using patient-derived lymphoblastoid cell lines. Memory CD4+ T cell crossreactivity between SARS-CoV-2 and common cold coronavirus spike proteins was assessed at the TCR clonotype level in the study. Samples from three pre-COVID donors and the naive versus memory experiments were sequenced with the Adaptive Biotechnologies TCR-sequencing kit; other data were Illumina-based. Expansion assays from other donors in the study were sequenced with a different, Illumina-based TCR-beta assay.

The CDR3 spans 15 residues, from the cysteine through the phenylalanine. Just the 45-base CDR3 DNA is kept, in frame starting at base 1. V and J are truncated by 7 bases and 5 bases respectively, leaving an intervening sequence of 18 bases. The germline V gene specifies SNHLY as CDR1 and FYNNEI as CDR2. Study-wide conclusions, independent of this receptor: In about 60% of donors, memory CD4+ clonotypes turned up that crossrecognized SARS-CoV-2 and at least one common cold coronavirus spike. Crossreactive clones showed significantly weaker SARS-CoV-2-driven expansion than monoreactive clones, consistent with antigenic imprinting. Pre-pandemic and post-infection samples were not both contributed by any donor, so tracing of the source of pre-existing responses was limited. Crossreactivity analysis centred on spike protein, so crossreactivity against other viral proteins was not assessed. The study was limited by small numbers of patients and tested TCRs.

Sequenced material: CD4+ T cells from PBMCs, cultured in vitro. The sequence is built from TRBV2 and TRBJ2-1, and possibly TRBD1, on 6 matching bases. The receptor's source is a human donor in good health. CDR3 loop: CASKNRDNLNNEQFF. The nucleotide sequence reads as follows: TGTGCCAGCAAGAACAGGGACAACTTGAACAATGAGCAGTTCTTC.